The 23 T cell receptor beta chains reported below all come from one sample, sequenced in a study of blood T cells in healthy people across ages. With a J-beta primer mix and a sample-barcoded 5' primer, a second PCR ran about 7 to 12 cycles. MiXCR, applied by TCRdb to the 5' RACE reads, yields one record per CDR3 protein. The sample holds roughly 900,000 distinct CDR3 sequences, 45% to 50% seen once. Sequencing was carried out using blood. Every receptor here comes from a man between 25 and 39 years old in good health.

This clonotype showed up just a few times. The chain combines TRBV25-1 with TRBJ1-5; tentatively, D is TRBD1 (5 bases). The ends were cut back, 2 bases at V and 0 bases at J, with 8 bases in the middle. The CDR3 runs to 15 residues. The germline V gene encodes CDR1 MGHDK and CDR2 SYGVNS. CDR3 bases: TGTGCCAGCAGTGAAACAGGTTATAGCAATCAGCCCCAGCATTTT. Protein sequence: CASSETGYSNQPQHF.

The V gene is TRBV27, the J gene TRBJ2-3; no firm D call. Germline CDR1 and CDR2: MNHEY and SMNVEV (reference sequence). CDR3 size: 13 residues. Trimming cost V 9 bases and J 6 bases, with 16 bases left between them. CDR3 region: CASSLWTTDTQYF. The DNA of the CDR3 is TGTGCCAGTAGTCTCTGGACGACGGATACGCAGTATTTT.

This clonotype was observed a few times. The V and J genes are TRBV6-2 or TRBV6-3 and TRBJ2-7, with D perhaps matching TRBD2 (6 bases). CDR3 length: 15 residues. V was pared by 7 bases and J by 0 bases, with 16 bases between. In germline, CDR1 is MNHEY, CDR2 SVGEGT. CDR3 residues: CASTLSRGSSYEQYF. CDR3 nucleotides: TGTGCCAGCACCCTCTCCCGGGGGAGCTCCTACGAGCAGTACTTC.

This clonotype has more than one count but fewer than ten. This sequence joins TRBV5-6 and TRBJ2-1; D possibly corresponds to TRBD2 (7 bases). The V end was cut by 5 bases, the J end by 3 bases, with 15 bases between. The CDR3 totals 15 residues. The germline CDR1 and CDR2 sequences are SGHDT and YYEEEE. CDR3 DNA sequence: TGTGCCAGCAGAACGGAGGGGGGGGGCTACAATGAGCAGTTCTTC. It yields the protein CASRTEGGGYNEQFF.

In this sample, this clonotype turned up a few times. The V and J genes are TRBV20-1 and TRBJ2-1; 10 nucleotides agree with TRBD2. Germline values: CDR1 DFQATT, CDR2 SNEGSKA (reference sequence). CDR3 length: 17 residues. J gave up 3 bases and V 2 bases, and 10 bases lay outside the gene matches. CDR3 in amino acids: CSARWRSRTSGYNEQFF. The CDR3 DNA is TGCAGTGCTAGATGGAGGAGTAGGACTAGCGGCTACAATGAGCAGTTCTTC.

In its sample, this clonotype was seen once. The V call is TRBV5-1, the J call TRBJ2-2; D is undetermined. The CDR3 extends over 16 amino acids. Germline CDR1 is SGHRS and CDR2 is YFSETQ. V was cut by 0 bases and J by 3 bases, with 12 bases left in between. The CDR3 reads CASSLAGLRDTGELFF. CDR3 bases: TGCGCCAGCAGCTTGGCCGGCTTAAGGGACACCGGGGAGCTGTTTTTT.

This rearrangement joins TRBV6-2 or TRBV6-3 to TRBJ2-7, with unresolved D. This CDR3 has 12 residues. The V and J ends lost 2 bases and 2 bases respectively, with 4 bases between them. Per the germline V gene, CDR1 is MNHEY and CDR2 is SVGEGT. The DNA of the CDR3 is TGTGCCAGCAGTTACCCACCCTACGAGCAGTACTTC. Its translation: CASSYPPYEQYF.

This clonotype was observed a few times. The chain joins TRBV11-2 to TRBJ1-2; D gene ambiguous. The germline V and J ends were trimmed by 0 bases and 0 bases, with 8 bases remaining between them. CDR3 length: 15 amino acids. Germline CDR1 SGHAT, CDR2 FQNNGV. The CDR3 DNA follows: TGTGCCAGCAGCTTAGATCCTGCACCTAACTATGGCTACACCTTC. Translating it yields CASSLDPAPNYGYTF.

In its sample, this clonotype was seen a few times. V gene TRBV2 combines with J gene TRBJ2-3; D is unclear. CDR1 is SNHLY and CDR2 is FYNNEI in the germline V gene. CDR3 size: 14 residues. Deletions cut 6 bases from V and 2 bases from J, with 12 bases between. The CDR3 nucleotides are TGTGCCAGCAGAGGCACGGGCTACACAGATACGCAGTATTTT. Its protein is CASRGTGYTDTQYF.

V is TRBV28 and J is TRBJ2-7; D is unresolved. The V end lost 3 bases, the J end lost 2 bases, and 14 bases lay between the germline ends. Germline V CDR1 and CDR2: MDHEN, SYDVKM. The CDR3 has 15 residues. The CDR3 DNA reads as TGTGCCAGCAGTTTGTGGCAGCTAAACCCCTACGAGCAGTACTTC. It codes for CASSLWQLNPYEQYF. Variable domain in full (rest from reference TRBV28 and TRBJ2-7): DVKVTQSSRYLVKRTGEKVFLECVQDMDHENMFWYRQDPGLGLRLIYFSYDVKMKEKGDIPEGYSVSREKKERFSLILESASTNQTSMYLCASSLWQLNPYEQYFGPGTRLTVT.

The rearrangement joins TRBV7-4 to TRBJ2-7; no definite D call. Trimming shortened V by 5 bases and J by 4 bases, and 15 bases separated the two germline ends. Germline V gene lookup returns CDR1 SGHVT and CDR2 SQSDAQ. This CDR3 comprises 14 residues. The CDR3 here is CASSPIANPYEQYF. CDR3 sequence (DNA): TGTGCCAGCAGCCCAATTGCTAACCCATACGAGCAGTACTTC.

The rearrangement uses TRBV14 and TRBJ1-2, with TRBD1 matching 8 bases. Trimming at V came to 4 bases and at J to 7 bases, leaving 11 bases not matched to a gene. The CDR3 totals 15 residues. Germline V gene lookup returns CDR1 SGHDN and CDR2 FVKESK. The CDR3 DNA reads TGTGCCAGCAGCCTCTTTGACAGGGGAAGGGGTGGCTACACCTTC. Amino acids: CASSLFDRGRGGYTF.

The rearrangement links TRBV28 to TRBJ1-5; D possibly corresponds to TRBD1 (5 bases). Germline V gene sequence: CDR1 MDHEN, CDR2 SYDVKM. The CDR3 has 14 residues. V was shortened by 5 bases and J by 3 bases, with 11 bases between the two germline ends. The DNA for the CDR3 is TGTGCCAGCAGTCGGGACCTTGCCAATCAGCCCCAGCATTTT. Its translation: CASSRDLANQPQHF.

DNA for the CDR3: TGTGCCAGCAGACGGACAGGGGTAGGGGATGAGCAGTTCTTC. Translated, it gives CASRRTGVGDEQFF. J is TRBJ2-1 and V is TRBV6-6; 9 nucleotides align to TRBD1. Germline lookup yields CDR1 MNHNY and CDR2 SVGAGI (reference sequence). The CDR3 spans 14 residues. Trimming cost V 6 bases and J 8 bases; bases outside gene matches: 8.

V gene TRBV27 combines with J gene TRBJ1-2, with D possibly being TRBD1 (6 bases). CDR1 is MNHEY, CDR2 SMNVEV, per germline (reference sequence). V was pared by 2 bases and J by 5 bases, with 24 bases between. The CDR3 length is 18 residues. The CDR3 loop is CASSLIAGERSRGYGYTF. CDR3 nucleotide sequence: TGTGCCAGCAGTTTAATCGCAGGGGAGCGCTCTAGGGGGTATGGCTACACCTTC.

Comment on this clonotype: One end of the junction fails to match germline, which may point to a read error. V and J are TRBV24-1 and TRBJ2-5, with 9 bases fitting TRBD1. The CDR3 loop spans 16 amino acids. Germline lookup yields CDR1 KGHDR and CDR2 SFDVKD. CDR3: CTTSDWGQGLQETQYF. Here the CDR3 DNA reads TGTACCACCAGTGATTGGGGACAGGGCCTACAAGAGACCCAGTACTTC.

V and J are TRBV27 and TRBJ2-7; D might be TRBD1 (6 bases). CDR3 size: 15 residues. The germline V gene has CDR1 MNHEY and CDR2 SMNVEV (reference sequence). The ends were cut back, 1 base at V and 0 bases at J, with 10 bases in the middle. CDR3 DNA: TGTGCCAGCAGTTTATACGGGACACTCTCCTACGAGCAGTACTTC. It translates to CASSLYGTLSYEQYF.

This rearrangement joins TRBV29-1 to TRBJ2-2, with D perhaps matching TRBD2 (6 bases). CDR3 length equals 12 residues. The germline V gene has CDR1 SQVTM and CDR2 ANQGSEA. The V gene lost 6 bases and the J gene lost 5 bases, with 10 bases spanning the gap. For the CDR3, the DNA is TGCAGCGTAAAACGGGGGACCGGGGAGCTGTTTTTT. It specifies CSVKRGTGELFF.

This clonotype was found many times. The genes are TRBV2 and TRBJ1-2; 10 nucleotides agree with TRBD1. V trimming: 0 bases; J trimming: 4 bases; junction bases outside the gene matches: 2. This CDR3 is built from 15 residues. Germline V lookup: CDR1 SNHLY, CDR2 FYNNEI. The CDR3 region has the DNA TGTGCCAGCAGTGAAGCCAGGACAGGGGGCTATGGCTACACCTTC. It codes for CASSEARTGGYGYTF. The entire variable domain, with the rest obtained from reference TRBV2 and TRBJ1-2, is as follows: EPEVTQTPSHQVTQMGQEVILRCVPISNHLYFYWYRQILGQKVEFLVSFYNNEISEKSEIFDDQFSVERPDGSNFTLKIRSTKLEDSAMYFCASSEARTGGYGYTFGSGTRLTVV.

This clonotype was detected only a few times. V usage is TRBV3-1 and J usage is TRBJ2-3, with 8 bases fitting TRBD2. J lost 4 bases, V lost 5 bases, and 11 bases had no gene match. The V gene's germline CDR1 is LGHDT and CDR2 YNNKEL (reference sequence). The CDR3 is 16 residues long. The CDR3 sequence is CASSIAGTRPSDTQYF. The CDR3 nucleotides are TGTGCCAGCAGCATCGCAGGGACTAGGCCTTCAGATACGCAGTATTTT.

This clonotype was seen a handful of times. CDR3 nucleotides: TGTGCCAGCAGTTACTCAGACAGGGCTGTCGGCTATGGCTACACCTTC. Its protein product is CASSYSDRAVGYGYTF. The rearrangement links TRBV6-5 to TRBJ1-2; 7 bases fit TRBD1. From germline, CDR1 is MNHEY and CDR2 SVGAGI. The CDR3 length is 16 residues. V trimming: 0 bases; J trimming: 4 bases; junction bases outside the gene matches: 8.

The chain carries TRBV24-1 and TRBJ1-1; D remains unclear. This CDR3 spans 13 amino acids. The V gene lost 7 bases and the J gene lost 0 bases, with 8 bases spanning the gap. The germline gives CDR1 KGHDR, CDR2 SFDVKD. The chain's CDR3 is CATRSRLNTEAFF. DNA of the CDR3: TGTGCCACCAGGAGCCGGTTGAACACTGAAGCTTTCTTT.

The V and J genes are TRBV6-1 and TRBJ2-7, with D possibly being TRBD1 (6 bases). The CDR3 is 15 amino acids. V was trimmed by 3 bases and J by 0 bases, leaving 12 bases between them. CDR1 and CDR2 (germline): MNHNS, SASEGT. The CDR3 reads CASSERQVSSYEQYF. The CDR3 DNA sequence: TGTGCCAGCAGTGAGCGACAGGTCTCCTCCTACGAGCAGTACTTC.